One and the same sample provided the 5 T cell receptor beta chains below, sequenced in a study of cytomegalovirus exposure and HLA in healthy donors (dated by TCRdb to 2015 to 2018). Receptor amplification or capture employed the immunoSEQ multiplex PCR assay. The multiplex PCR relied on a mix of 60 forward primers for TCR Vbeta segments and 13 reverse primers for TCR Jbeta segments. What TCRdb holds here is the immuneACCESS table cut down to in-frame rearrangements. Part of the clones is not present; checked against another copy, under half of the missing clones reflect an unresolved V gene, and the others are unexplained. The sample table shows around 200,000 clones, and 80% are seen once. About 0.7% of the sample is held by the ten biggest clonotypes. The sample taken for sequencing was PBMCs. These receptor sequences come from a boy younger than 18 in good health and CMV-seronegative.

This clone came up once. This sequence joins TRBV7-9 and TRBJ2-3, with D perhaps matching TRBD1 (7 bases). Looked up from germline, CDR1 is SEHNR and CDR2 is FQNEAQ (reference sequence). Trimming took 2 bases from V and 5 from J, leaving 14 bases between them. The CDR3 has 15 amino acids. The CDR3 loop is CASSLQGEAIDTQYF. CDR3 nucleotide sequence: TGTGCCAGCAGCTTACAGGGGGAGGCAATAGATACGCAGTATTTT.

CDR3 sequence: CASSLEAGGDIVYNEQFF. DNA of the CDR3: TGTGCCAGCAGCTTAGAAGCGGGAGGTGACATAGTTTACAATGAGCAGTTCTTC. The chain links TRBV11-3 to TRBJ2-1; 9 bases fit TRBD2. The CDR3 sequence is 18 residues long. Germline CDR1 reads SGHNT; CDR2 reads YENEEA. V was clipped by 0 bases and J by 4 bases; unmatched bases: 10. Drawing the rest from reference TRBV11-3 and TRBJ2-1, the complete variable domain is EAGVVQSPRYKIIEKKQPVAFWCNPISGHNTLYWYLQNLGQGPELLIRYENEEAVDDSQLPKDRFSAERLKGVDSTLKIQPAELGDSAVYLCASSLEAGGDIVYNEQFFGPGTRLTVL.

The chain carries TRBV5-1 and TRBJ2-2; TRBD1 aligns across 8 bases. The junction had 1 base not matched to a gene; V was cut back by 2 bases and J by 4 bases. In germline, CDR1 is SGHRS, CDR2 YFSETQ. The CDR3 consists of 14 residues. This CDR3 is CASSFGQGTGELFF. The DNA of the CDR3 is TGCGCCAGCAGCTTCGGACAGGGCACCGGGGAGCTGTTTTTT.

Comment on this clone: The sample carries other DNA sequences with the same CDR3. CDR3 loop: CASSWGQGSGNTIYF. The CDR3 DNA follows: TGTGCCAGCAGCTGGGGACAGGGCTCTGGAAACACCATATATTTT. The genes are TRBV11-2 and TRBJ1-3, with 9 bases identical to TRBD1. The CDR3 spans 15 residues. The germline gives CDR1 SGHAT, CDR2 FQNNGV. Trimming at V came to 4 bases and at J to 0 bases, leaving 1 base not matched to a gene.

This rearrangement joins TRBV5-4 to TRBJ1-6; 7 bases agree with TRBD1. Unmatched junction bases numbered 6, after V lost 0 bases and J lost 3 bases. The germline V gene has CDR1 SGHNT and CDR2 YYREEE (reference sequence). The CDR3 sequence is 17 residues long. In DNA form, the CDR3 reads TGTGCCAGCAGCTTGGCGCAGGGGGGAGTCTATAATTCACCCCTCCACTTT. It is translated as CASSLAQGGVYNSPLHF.